The next 25 T cell receptor beta chains were all read from a single sample in a study of blood T cells in healthy people across ages. A J-beta primer mix and a sample-barcoded 5' primer were used in a second PCR of about 7 to 11 cycles. TCRdb re-analysed the 5' RACE reads in MiXCR, keeping a single row per CDR3 protein. The sample has 980,000 or so distinct CDR3 sequences; roughly 43% are singletons. Sequencing was done on a sample of blood. These receptors originate from a man aged 25 to 45 in good health.

V and J are TRBV27 and TRBJ1-1; 8 bases align to TRBD1. This CDR3 spans 14 amino acids. CDR1 MNHEY and CDR2 SMNVEV come from the germline V gene (reference sequence). J gave up 5 bases and V 5 bases, and 7 bases lay outside the gene matches. This chain's CDR3 is CASSPRQGLTEAFF. The CDR3 coding sequence is TGTGCCAGCAGTCCGAGACAGGGGCTGACTGAAGCTTTCTTT.

This clonotype was recorded a few times. The chain carries TRBV5-4 and TRBJ2-5, with 14 bases that match TRBD2. CDR1 and CDR2 (germline): SGHNT, YYREEE (reference sequence). Trimming took 4 bases from V and 4 from J; bases not matched to a gene: 9. The CDR3 has 17 residues. Here the CDR3 reads CASSTTTGTSGGETQYF. CDR3 nucleotide sequence: TGTGCCAGCAGCACGACGACCGGGACTAGCGGGGGAGAGACCCAGTACTTC.

This clonotype has more than one count but fewer than ten. V gene TRBV7-2 combines with J gene TRBJ2-5; D is unresolved. This CDR3 is 12 amino acids long. The germline CDR1 and CDR2 sequences are SGHTA and FQGNSA. Trimming shortened V by 5 bases and J by 7 bases, and 11 bases separated the two germline ends. The CDR3 region is CASSLLVGTQYF. DNA for the CDR3: TGTGCCAGCAGCCTCCTGGTAGGGACCCAGTACTTC.

This clonotype was counted once. The rearrangement links TRBV12-3 or TRBV12-4 to TRBJ2-7; either TRBD1 or TRBD2 may fit D (5 bases each). The CDR3 loop spans 15 amino acids. V lost 3 bases and J 7 bases, leaving 19 bases between the germline ends. DNA for the CDR3: TGTGCCAGCAGTTTTAATACAGGACTCTACAATGAGCAGTACTTC. It codes for CASSFNTGLYNEQYF.

This clonotype has more than one count but fewer than ten. The chain carries TRBV3-1 and TRBJ2-5; D is undetermined. CDR3 length equals 14 residues. V lost 3 bases and J 0 bases, leaving 8 bases between the germline ends. Per germline, CDR1 LGHDT and CDR2 YNNKEL (reference sequence). CDR3 region: CASSHRQNQETQYF. The DNA of the CDR3 is TGTGCCAGCAGCCACCGCCAAAACCAAGAGACCCAGTACTTC.

This clonotype has more than one count but fewer than ten. The chain combines TRBV7-6 with TRBJ2-1; a possible D gene is TRBD2 (6 bases). Germline V lookup: CDR1 SGHVS, CDR2 FNYEAQ. This CDR3 contains 12 residues. The germline V and J ends were trimmed by 4 bases and 14 bases, with 15 bases remaining between them. CDR3 DNA sequence: TGTGCCAGCAGCTCCCAAGGAGGGAGAAAGTTCTTC. Translating it yields CASSSQGGRKFF.

This chain joins TRBV7-2 and TRBJ2-4; TRBD1 agrees at 10 bases. This CDR3 contains 18 residues. V shed 1 base and J 11 bases; nucleotides not matched to a gene: 17. Germline V gives CDR1 SGHTA, CDR2 FQGNSA. The DNA for the CDR3 is TGTGCCAGCAGCTTAGTCCGTGGGGGGACAGGGGAAATGCTCGTTCAGTACTTC. It codes for CASSLVRGGTGEMLVQYF.

V is TRBV12-3 or TRBV12-4 and J is TRBJ2-1; no clear D. The closer fit of TRBJ2-7 to the DNA end suggests the J call may be wrong. This CDR3 region has 14 residues. The CDR3, as DNA: TGTGCCAGCAGCGTGGAACCGAACCCGTACGAGCAGTACTTC. As protein: CASSVEPNPYEQYF.

The chain is built from TRBV6-4 and TRBJ1-2; D is unresolved. The CDR3 loop spans 12 amino acids. V dropped 6 bases and J dropped 8 bases, with 13 bases sitting between them. Germline CDR1 and CDR2: MRHNA and SNTAGT. The CDR3 DNA is TGTGCCAGCAGGCCCGAGCTCGGGGGCTACACCTTC. It specifies CASRPELGGYTF.

The chain joins TRBV6-1 to TRBJ2-7; D not resolved. The V gene lost 3 bases and the J gene lost 2 bases, with 8 bases spanning the gap. The CDR3 has 13 residues. Germline CDR1 is MNHNS and CDR2 is SASEGT. The CDR3 sequence is CASSDPRTYEQYF. CDR3 coding DNA: TGTGCCAGCAGTGACCCCCGTACCTACGAGCAGTACTTC.

The chain uses TRBV3-1 and TRBJ2-7; unclear D gene. There are 15 residues in the CDR3. Germline V gene sequence: CDR1 LGHDT, CDR2 YNNKEL (reference sequence). Trimming shortened V by 0 bases and J by 2 bases, and 11 bases separated the two germline ends. CDR3 sequence reads: CASSQERVGPYEQYF. In nucleotides, the CDR3 is TGTGCCAGCAGCCAAGAAAGGGTCGGACCCTACGAGCAGTACTTC.

The V and J genes are TRBV10-3 and TRBJ2-6; D remains unclear. V was cut by 4 bases and J by 0 bases, with 10 bases left in between. The CDR3 totals 16 residues. Per germline, CDR1 ENHRY and CDR2 SYGVKD. In nucleotides, the CDR3 is TGTGCCATCAGTGGAGATGGGTCCTCTGGGGCCAACGTCCTGACTTTC. Its protein product is CAISGDGSSGANVLTF.

The genes are TRBV5-1 and TRBJ1-1, with 8 bases that match TRBD1. J gave up 1 base and V 4 bases, and 3 bases lay outside the gene matches. The germline V gene encodes CDR1 SGHRS and CDR2 YFSETQ. The CDR3 contains 14 residues. This CDR3 reads CASSGDRRNTEAFF. CDR3 in DNA: TGCGCCAGCAGCGGGGACAGGCGGAACACTGAAGCTTTCTTT.

The chain is built from TRBV4-2 and TRBJ2-2; maybe TRBD2 (6 bases). Trimming cost V 0 bases and J 7 bases, with 12 bases left between them. From germline, CDR1 is LGHNA and CDR2 YNFKEQ. The CDR3 length is 15 residues. CDR3: CASSQDPLAVGELFF. CDR3 sequence (DNA): TGTGCCAGCAGCCAAGATCCCTTAGCGGTCGGGGAGCTGTTTTTT.

The sample holds a few counts of this clonotype. The V and J genes are TRBV4-1 and TRBJ1-4; D unresolved. The CDR3 has 16 residues. Germline CDR1 reads MGHRA; CDR2 reads YSYEKL. Between the trimmed V and J ends, which lost 2 bases and 0 bases, there was a span of 10 bases. The CDR3 DNA follows: TGCGCCAGCAGCCAACCGTTACTTGCAACTAATGAAAAACTGTTTTTT. Amino acids: CASSQPLLATNEKLFF.

This clonotype has only one observation. The chain combines TRBV12-3 or TRBV12-4 with TRBJ2-7, with unresolved D. Trimming took 3 bases from V and 1 from J, leaving 10 bases between them. CDR3 length equals 14 residues. The DNA for the CDR3 is TGTGCCAGCAGTTTTCACAGCGTTTCCTACGAGCAGTACTTC. This sequence encodes CASSFHSVSYEQYF.

V usage is TRBV6-5 and J usage is TRBJ1-1, with 7 positions matching TRBD1. V was clipped by 2 bases and J by 5 bases; unmatched bases: 2. The CDR3 runs 13 residues. Germline V gene sequence: CDR1 MNHEY, CDR2 SVGAGI. The CDR3 spells CASSYATGTEAFF. CDR3 DNA: TGTGCCAGCAGTTACGCGACAGGGACTGAAGCTTTCTTT.

This clonotype showed up just a few times. This chain links TRBV15 with TRBJ2-7; no reliable D call. V lost 4 bases to trimming and J lost 2 bases, with 9 bases between them. CDR3 length equals 13 residues. CDR1 and CDR2 from the germline V gene are LNHNV and YYDKDF (reference sequence). CDR3 sequence: CATSTQVTYEQYF. Written as DNA, the CDR3 is TGTGCCACCAGCACCCAGGTCACCTACGAGCAGTACTTC.

V usage is TRBV6-2 or TRBV6-3 and J usage is TRBJ2-7, with D tentatively TRBD2 (6 bases). The J call may be in error: the DNA end matches TRBJ2-5 better. This CDR3 is built from 12 residues. Germline CDR1 and CDR2: MNHEY and SVGEGT. The CDR3 sequence is CATRGILETQYF. CDR3 in DNA: TGTGCCACCCGGGGGATCCTGGAGACCCAGTACTTC.

With regard to this clonotype: In this CDR3 the conserved last residue, phenylalanine or tryptophan, is missing, so a read error is likely. Because the CDR3's place on the DNA is in doubt, the DNA is left out and the CDR3 is given as listed by TCRdb. This chain links TRBV6-2 or TRBV6-3 with TRBJ2-1; TRBD1 was called by the table and not checked on the DNA. The germline CDR1 and CDR2 sequences are MNHEY and SVGEGT. 16 amino acids form the CDR3, both terminal residues included. CDR3 sequence: CASRKGRLDYGCTFGS.

The chain employs TRBV20-1 and TRBJ2-4; 8 bases are shared with TRBD2. The J call may be mistaken, given a closer DNA end match to TRBJ2-7. The CDR3 runs to 16 residues. Germline CDR1 and CDR2: DFQATT and SNEGSKA (reference sequence). The CDR3 coding sequence is TGCAGTGCTAGAGATGGGTCAGCGGGGGTCCCTATCGAGCAGTACTTC. It is translated as CSARDGSAGVPIEQYF.

This clonotype was seen a few times. This chain links TRBV6-1 with TRBJ2-4; possible D gene TRBD1, 6 bases. This CDR3 spans 16 amino acids. The ends were cut back, 3 bases at V and 1 base at J, with 13 bases in the middle. Per germline, CDR1 MNHNS and CDR2 SASEGT. CDR3 sequence reads: CASSEGQGSAKNIQYF. The DNA of the CDR3 is TGTGCCAGCAGTGAGGGCCAGGGGTCGGCCAAAAACATTCAGTACTTC.

This clonotype has a handful of counts. The J gene is TRBJ2-7, the V gene TRBV20-1; D perhaps matches TRBD1 (6 bases). V was trimmed by 0 bases and J by 6 bases, leaving 12 bases between them. The V gene's germline CDR1 is DFQATT and CDR2 SNEGSKA (reference sequence). The CDR3 is 13 amino acids. The CDR3 region is CSARDTLGGEQYF. The CDR3, as DNA: TGCAGTGCTAGAGATACCCTAGGGGGCGAGCAGTACTTC.

V usage is TRBV7-9 and J usage is TRBJ1-1; 8 bases line up with TRBD1. After removal of 5 bases from V and 5 bases from J, the junction contained 7 bases not matched to a gene. This CDR3 has 14 residues. Looked up from germline, CDR1 is SEHNR and CDR2 is FQNEAQ (reference sequence). The CDR3 loop reads CASSMGDRSTEAFF. CDR3 coding DNA: TGTGCCAGCAGCATGGGGGACAGGTCTACTGAAGCTTTCTTT.

This chain uses TRBV29-1 with TRBJ1-2; no firm D call. The CDR3 is made up of 12 amino acids. The V gene lost 2 bases and the J gene lost 0 bases, with 4 bases spanning the gap. CDR1 is SQVTM and CDR2 is ANQGSEA in the germline V gene. The CDR3 nucleotides are TGCAGCGTTGAAAGCCCTAACTATGGCTACACCTTC. Its protein product is CSVESPNYGYTF.